These 13 T cell receptor beta chains were sequenced from one sample in a study of human versus mouse CDR3 diversity and MHC coevolution. Method: immunoSEQ multiplex PCR; TCRdb's copy keeps in-frame clones and lacks some. The repertoire has tens of thousands of clones, approximately 94% of them found once; the top ten carry over 15%. Sequenced sample: naive CD4+ T cells from blood. Indicated subset: CD45RO-negative CD62L-positive naive CD4 T cells. These TCRs come from a person between 60 and 70 years old in good health.

The chain has TRBV9 and TRBJ2-2; possible D gene TRBD2, 5 bases. CDR1 and CDR2 (germline): SGDLS, YYNGEE. The CDR3 is 16 amino acids. The V gene lost 5 bases and the J gene lost 6 bases, with 20 bases spanning the gap. The CDR3 nucleotides are TGTGCCAGCAGTAGAGAAGAGGGCCGGTTCCCCGGGGAGCTGTTTTTT. Translated: CASSREEGRFPGELFF.

The chain carries TRBV27 and TRBJ1-4; 8 bases match TRBD1. This CDR3 comprises 15 residues. Germline V gene lookup returns CDR1 MNHEY and CDR2 SMNVEV (reference sequence). V was clipped by 8 bases and J by 7 bases; unmatched bases: 12. The CDR3: CASGNRGRTGEKLFF. CDR3 bases: TGTGCCAGCGGAAACAGGGGGAGGACGGGTGAAAAACTGTTTTTT.

The rearrangement joins TRBV19 to TRBJ2-7; the D gene is possibly TRBD1 (6 bases). From germline, CDR1 is LNHDA and CDR2 SQIVND (reference sequence). Trimming took off 3 bases at V and 7 bases at J, with 10 bases between the two ends. The CDR3 sequence is 12 residues long. CDR3 nucleotides: TGTGCCAGTAGTATCGAAGGGGGAGAGCAGTACTTC. Residues: CASSIEGGEQYF.

V is TRBV6-1 and J is TRBJ2-1, with no clear D. The CDR3 runs 13 residues. The germline V gene has CDR1 MNHNS and CDR2 SASEGT. The germline V and J ends were trimmed by 1 base and 4 bases, with 5 bases remaining between them. The CDR3 coding sequence is TGTGCCAGCAGTGAAGTGTCGTACAATGAGCAGTTCTTC. It is translated as CASSEVSYNEQFF.

The genes are TRBV5-4 and TRBJ2-7; D might be TRBD1 (6 bases). V dropped 0 bases and J dropped 5 bases, with 12 bases sitting between them. The germline gives CDR1 SGHNT, CDR2 YYREEE (reference sequence). This CDR3 comprises 14 residues. The CDR3 loop reads CASSLGGQLNEQYF. In nucleotides, the CDR3 is TGTGCCAGCAGCTTGGGGGGACAACTTAACGAGCAGTACTTC.

This chain joins TRBV10-2 and TRBJ1-2; the match to TRBD1 covers 9 bases. V lost 2 bases to trimming and J lost 7 bases; unmatched junction nucleotides: 5. Germline CDR1 WSHSY, CDR2 SAAADI. The CDR3 totals 14 residues. The CDR3 DNA reads as TGCGCCAGCAGTGAGCTGGGACAGGGCCGTGGCTACACCTTC. Protein: CASSELGQGRGYTF.

The gene calls are TRBV11-2 and TRBJ2-3; 7 bases match TRBD2. This CDR3 spans 16 amino acids. V shed 7 bases, J shed 6 bases, and the junction held 16 bases outside the gene matches. CDR1 SGHAT and CDR2 FQNNGV come from the germline V gene. The DNA of the CDR3 is TGTGCCAGCACTAAAGGGTGGGGGAGGGCCGTCGATACGCAGTATTTT. Translation gives CASTKGWGRAVDTQYF.

The chain uses TRBV5-1 and TRBJ2-2, with D unclear. This CDR3 has 14 amino acids. CDR1 and CDR2 (germline): SGHRS, YFSETQ. V lost 4 bases and J lost 2, with 9 bases in between. The CDR3 loop reads CASSARTNTGELFF. CDR3 sequence (DNA): TGCGCCAGCAGCGCCCGCACAAACACCGGGGAGCTGTTTTTT.

The CDR3 here is CASSLVGGEAFF. The CDR3 DNA reads as TGCGCCAGCAGCTTGGTGGGGGGGGAAGCTTTCTTT. This chain links TRBV5-1 with TRBJ1-1, with D possibly being TRBD1 (5 bases). The CDR3 length is 12 residues. V shed 0 bases and J shed 8 bases, with 8 bases lying between them. Germline V gives CDR1 SGHRS, CDR2 YFSETQ.

The gene calls are TRBV9 and TRBJ2-1, with TRBD1 matching over 10 bases. J lost 8 bases, V lost 1 base, and 6 bases had no gene match. Germline loops: CDR1 SGDLS, CDR2 YYNGEE. This CDR3 is 15 amino acids long. This CDR3 reads CASSVRDRGWDEQFF. The CDR3 bases are TGTGCCAGCAGCGTAAGGGACAGGGGCTGGGATGAGCAGTTCTTC.

For the CDR3, the DNA is TGTGCCAGCAGCCCCAGACAGGGAGAAAGCTCTGGGGCCAACGTCCTGACTTTC. The encoded protein is CASSPRQGESSGANVLTF. The chain recombines TRBV7-3 with TRBJ2-6; 7 bases are a match to TRBD1. Germline lookup yields CDR1 SGHTA and CDR2 FQGTGA. The CDR3 is 18 amino acids. V shed 5 bases, J shed 0 bases, and the junction held 10 bases outside the gene matches.

This chain joins TRBV7-3 and TRBJ2-5; 7 bases fit TRBD2. The length of the CDR3 is 13 residues. Germline CDR1 SGHTA, CDR2 FQGTGA. Trimming cost V 5 bases and J 3 bases; bases outside gene matches: 3. The chain's CDR3 is CASSPGTKETQYF. CDR3 DNA: TGTGCCAGCAGCCCAGGGACTAAAGAGACCCAGTACTTC.

The V gene is TRBV7-9, the J gene TRBJ1-5; D ambiguous. There are 13 residues in the CDR3. Germline V gene data show CDR1 as SEHNR and CDR2 as FQNEAQ (reference sequence). V was clipped by 1 base and J by 9 bases, with 10 bases between them. CDR3 nucleotide sequence: TGTGCCAGCAGCTTAGGAGCGGGGTCGCCCCAGCATTTT. It specifies CASSLGAGSPQHF.